This T cell receptor (beta chain) was recorded in a study of T cells in localized non-small cell lung cancer. The junction had 8 bases not matched to a gene; V was cut back by 3 bases and J by 6 bases. Germline loops: CDR1 WNHNN, CDR2 SYGVQD (reference sequence). The CDR3 extends over 15 amino acids. The assay was immunoSEQ multiplex PCR, and TCRdb's table has in-frame clones only and misses some. Here the sample spans around 2,200 clones, approximately 30% being singletons. This sequence originates from a man between 40 and 70 years old with stage I lung adenocarcinoma. The chain joins TRBV10-1 to TRBJ2-1; 7 bases are shared with TRBD2. Source: normal lung tissue next to the tumor, taken before any cancer treatment. This CDR3 is CASSDRGGRSNEQFF. The CDR3, as DNA: TGCGCCAGCAGTGACCGCGGGGGACGATCCAATGAGCAGTTCTTC.